The present T cell receptor beta chain was sequenced within a study of cytotoxic CD8 clonotypes in ibrutinib-treated CLL. Study information: The patients, about ten relapsed/refractory and approximately 14 treatment-naive, included fewer than 18 who were IGHV unmutated. Some 24 partial and 2 complete responses; at median 68 months, approximately 14 remitted, about twelve progressed. Samples averaged approximately 260,000 productive templates and just under 95,000 productive rearrangements. Study-wide findings and caveats: Progressing patients had sampling times that differed from those of sustained-remission patients.

About this clone itself: Its antigen remains unidentified.

Repertoires were generated with immunoSEQ multiplex PCR, while TCRdb's copy carries only in-frame clones and drops some. The sample contains approximately 200,000 clones, about two thirds of which appear only once. This CDR3 comprises 16 residues. The ends lost 2 bases at V and 9 bases at J; junction bases unmatched: 11. Germline V gene data show CDR1 as MGHRA and CDR2 as YSYEKL. The sequences come from PBMCs, collected after 24 months of ibrutinib treatment. The chain links TRBV4-1 to TRBJ2-1, with 9 bases aligning to TRBD1. The source of this sequence is a human donor with chronic lymphocytic leukemia. CDR3 bases: TGCGCCAGCAGCCAACCGGGACAGGGTTCTTGGATTGAGCAGTTCTTC. This gives the protein CASSQPGQGSWIEQFF.